This entry is about one T cell receptor beta chain. In every case, the donor was a healthy Caucasian. TCRdb used MiXCR to reprocess the 5' RACE reads, holding one entry per CDR3 protein. This table holds 690,000 or so distinct CDR3 sequences, over 8.5% found once. The data were taken from a study of identical twins. These sequences were also reported in another study, on yellow fever vaccine responses in identical twins.

The source is a woman aged 18-29 years in good health. Sequenced material: PBMCs.

CDR3 sequence (DNA): TGTGCCAGCAGTTACCCTGGGACAAACAATGAGCAGTTCTTC. As protein: CASSYPGTNNEQFF. The genes are TRBV6-5 and TRBJ2-1, with a weak D call TRBD1 (6 bases). The length of the CDR3 is 14 residues. V dropped 2 bases and J dropped 5 bases, with 10 bases sitting between them. In germline, CDR1 is MNHEY, CDR2 SVGAGI.